Here is one T cell receptor beta chain with its context. What it binds is not known. Sequence at one end of the junction differs from germline and may be a read error. This sample is drawn from a study of shared clonotypes between healthy human individuals. Study details: Each donor's CD8 memory used one plate, CD8 naive two, each CD4 subset three. Study-level findings and limits: Some clonotypes were shared by all four sorted-subset donors, while others were not shared. The non-shared ones had lower generation probabilities than the shared ones. Shared across four donors were around 5% of the naive CD4 clonotypes.

Healthy and HIV-negative, the adult donors had no recent acute infections or vaccinations. Data came from immunoSEQ multiplex PCR; TCRdb stores just in-frame clones and leaves some out. Of approximately 2,000,000 clones listed, just under 95% are singletons. The source material was naive CD4+ T cells from PBMCs. Subset indicated: CD45RA+ positively selected. The clonotype comes from a man between 18 and 35 years old in good health. Some clones in this sample may be carry-over from other donors' samples.

The CDR3 nucleotides are TGCAGTGCTATTCGGCATATGGTTTTT. It translates to CSAIRHMVF. The chain has TRBV20-1 and TRBJ1-4; D is unclear. Germline V CDR1 and CDR2: DFQATT, SNEGSKA (reference sequence). The CDR3 runs 9 residues.